This TCR beta chain was obtained from a study of technical replicates of blood from several donors. Sequencing used immunoSEQ multiplex PCR; TCRdb keeps in-frame clones, though not all of them. The sample comprises some 73,000 clones, over 90% of which are singletons, and about 4.3% rests with the top ten. The CDR3 spans 14 residues. V lost 5 bases and J lost 1, with 11 bases in between. Germline V CDR1 and CDR2: SEHNR, FQNEAQ (reference sequence). The genes are TRBV7-9 and TRBJ1-1, with D possibly being TRBD1 (6 bases). The sample was PBMCs. The TCR originated in a human donor in good health. Some clones in this sample may be carry-over from other donors' samples. In nucleotides, the CDR3 is TGTGCCAGCAGCACAAAACAGGGGAACACTGAAGCTTTCTTT. Protein sequence: CASSTKQGNTEAFF.